The clone carrying this T cell receptor (beta chain) was seen just once. This record comes from a study of blood T cell repertoires in COVID-19. Overall study context: The origin of the acute and convalescent COVID-19 samples was the United States, Italy and Spain. The analysed material was cDNA or gDNA that came from T cells, B-cell-depleted T cells, or PBMCs.

As originally analysed: The assay estimated nucleated cells by amplifying reference gene primers. Sequencing was performed with immunoSEQ multiplex PCR; in TCRdb, only in-frame clones are kept and a portion is missing. The V and J calls and clone size were taken over from that table, and D and trimming were inferred from the DNA. This table has tens of thousands of clones, roughly 84% appearing once. This CDR3 region has 14 residues. Trimming removed 6 bases at V and 5 bases at J, with 16 bases between. Germline V gene lookup returns CDR1 SEHNR and CDR2 FQNEAQ (reference sequence). The chain employs TRBV7-9 and TRBJ2-5; weak D call: TRBD2 (7 bases). This receptor was identified in a man aged 65 to 85 with acute or convalescent COVID-19. Sequencing used peripheral blood. The CDR3 reads CASSKEGGYETQYF. DNA of the CDR3: TGTGCCAGCAGTAAAGAGGGGGGGTACGAGACCCAGTACTTC.